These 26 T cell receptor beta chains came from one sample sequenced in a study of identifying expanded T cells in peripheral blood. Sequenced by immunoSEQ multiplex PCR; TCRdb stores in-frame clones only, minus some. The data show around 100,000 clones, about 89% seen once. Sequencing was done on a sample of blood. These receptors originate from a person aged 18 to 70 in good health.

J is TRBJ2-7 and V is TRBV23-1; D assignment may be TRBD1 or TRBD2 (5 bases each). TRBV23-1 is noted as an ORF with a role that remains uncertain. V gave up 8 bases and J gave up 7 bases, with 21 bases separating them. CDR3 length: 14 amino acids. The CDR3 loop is CASPWDPTTREQYF. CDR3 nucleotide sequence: TGCGCCAGCCCTTGGGACCCGACGACGCGGGAGCAGTACTTC.

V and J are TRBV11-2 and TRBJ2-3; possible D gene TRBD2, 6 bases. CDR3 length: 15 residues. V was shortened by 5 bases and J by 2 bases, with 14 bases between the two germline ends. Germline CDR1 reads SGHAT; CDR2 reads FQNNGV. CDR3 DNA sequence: TGTGCCAGCAGCCCCTTGGGACTTTACACAGATACGCAGTATTTT. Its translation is CASSPLGLYTDTQYF. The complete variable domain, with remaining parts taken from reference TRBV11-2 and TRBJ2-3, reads EAGVAQSPRYKIIEKRQSVAFWCNPISGHATLYWYQQILGQGPKLLIQFQNNGVVDDSQLPKDRFSAERLKGVDSTLKIQPAKLEDSAVYLCASSPLGLYTDTQYFGPGTRLTVL.

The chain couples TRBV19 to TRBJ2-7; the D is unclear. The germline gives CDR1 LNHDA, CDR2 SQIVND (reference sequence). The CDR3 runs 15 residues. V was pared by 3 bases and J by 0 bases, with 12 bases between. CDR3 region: CASSIRSEPSYEQYF. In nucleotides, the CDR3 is TGTGCCAGTAGTATTAGATCAGAACCCTCCTACGAGCAGTACTTC.

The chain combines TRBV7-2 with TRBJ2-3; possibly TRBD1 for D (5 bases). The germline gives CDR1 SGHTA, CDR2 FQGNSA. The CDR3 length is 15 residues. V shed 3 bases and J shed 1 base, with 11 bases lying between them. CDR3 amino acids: CASSLLGHRTDTQYF. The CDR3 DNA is TGTGCCAGCAGCTTGCTAGGACACCGCACAGATACGCAGTATTTT.

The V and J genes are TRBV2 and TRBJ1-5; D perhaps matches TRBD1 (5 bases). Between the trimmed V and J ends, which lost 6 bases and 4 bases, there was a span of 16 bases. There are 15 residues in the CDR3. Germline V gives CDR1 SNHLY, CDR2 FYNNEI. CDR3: CASSEWGGGNQPQHF. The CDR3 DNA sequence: TGTGCCAGCAGCGAATGGGGGGGTGGAAATCAGCCCCAGCATTTT. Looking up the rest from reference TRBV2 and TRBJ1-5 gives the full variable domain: EPEVTQTPSHQVTQMGQEVILRCVPISNHLYFYWYRQILGQKVEFLVSFYNNEISEKSEIFDDQFSVERPDGSNFTLKIRSTKLEDSAMYFCASSEWGGGNQPQHFGDGTRLSIL.

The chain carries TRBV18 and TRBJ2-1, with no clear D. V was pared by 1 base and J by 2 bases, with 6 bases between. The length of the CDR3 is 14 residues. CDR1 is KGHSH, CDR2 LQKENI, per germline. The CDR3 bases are TGTGCCAGCTCACCACTCGAGGCCTACAATGAGCAGTTCTTC. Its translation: CASSPLEAYNEQFF.

CDR3 amino acids: CASSLFSGGIHGYTF. The DNA for the CDR3 is TGTGCCAGCAGTTTGTTCTCAGGGGGTATTCATGGCTACACCTTC. The chain uses TRBV28 and TRBJ1-2; 7 bases line up with TRBD1. The CDR3 consists of 15 residues. Germline V gives CDR1 MDHEN, CDR2 SYDVKM. V shed 3 bases and J 6 bases; nucleotides not matched to a gene: 10.

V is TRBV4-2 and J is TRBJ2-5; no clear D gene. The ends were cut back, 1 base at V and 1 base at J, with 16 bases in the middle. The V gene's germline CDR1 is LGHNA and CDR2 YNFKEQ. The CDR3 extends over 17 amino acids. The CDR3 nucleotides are TGTGCCAGCAGCCAAGGAGCTGCGGCGGTCGTCCAAGAGACCCAGTACTTC. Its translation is CASSQGAAAVVQETQYF.

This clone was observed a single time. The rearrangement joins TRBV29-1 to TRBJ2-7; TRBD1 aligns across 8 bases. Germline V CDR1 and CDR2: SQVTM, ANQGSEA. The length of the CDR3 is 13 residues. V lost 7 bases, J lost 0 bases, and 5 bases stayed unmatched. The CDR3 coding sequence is TGCAGCGCGCGGACAGGGATCTCCTACGAGCAGTACTTC. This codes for CSARTGISYEQYF.

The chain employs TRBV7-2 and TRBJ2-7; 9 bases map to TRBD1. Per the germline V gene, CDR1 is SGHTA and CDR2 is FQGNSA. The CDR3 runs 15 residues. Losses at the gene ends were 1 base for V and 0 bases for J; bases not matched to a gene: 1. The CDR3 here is CASSLGQGGSYEQYF. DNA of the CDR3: TGTGCCAGCAGCTTAGGACAGGGGGGCTCCTACGAGCAGTACTTC. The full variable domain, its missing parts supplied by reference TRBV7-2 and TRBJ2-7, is GAGVSQSPSNKVTEKGKDVELRCDPISGHTALYWYRQSLGQGLEFLIYFQGNSAPDKSGLPSDRFSAERTGGSVSTLTIQRTQQEDSAVYLCASSLGQGGSYEQYFGPGTRLTVT.

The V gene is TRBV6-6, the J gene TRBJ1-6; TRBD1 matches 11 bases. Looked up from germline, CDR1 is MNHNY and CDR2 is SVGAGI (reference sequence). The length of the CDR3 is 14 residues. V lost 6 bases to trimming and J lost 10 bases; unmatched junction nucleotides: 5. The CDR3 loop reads CASSLGQGGSPLHF. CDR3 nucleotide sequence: TGTGCCAGCAGCCTGGGACAGGGGGGATCACCCCTCCACTTT.

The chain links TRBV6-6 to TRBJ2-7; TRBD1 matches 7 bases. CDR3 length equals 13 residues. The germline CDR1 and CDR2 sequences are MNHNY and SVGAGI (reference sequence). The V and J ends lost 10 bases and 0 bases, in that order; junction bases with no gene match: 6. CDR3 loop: CATVQGFSYEQYF. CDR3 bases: TGTGCCACGGTACAGGGGTTCTCCTACGAGCAGTACTTC.

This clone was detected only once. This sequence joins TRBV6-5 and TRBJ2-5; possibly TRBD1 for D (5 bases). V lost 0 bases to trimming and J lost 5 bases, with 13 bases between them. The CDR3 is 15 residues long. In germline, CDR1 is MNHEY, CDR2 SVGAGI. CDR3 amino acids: CASSYSLGVGETQYF. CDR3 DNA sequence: TGTGCCAGCAGTTACTCGTTAGGGGTGGGGGAGACCCAGTACTTC.

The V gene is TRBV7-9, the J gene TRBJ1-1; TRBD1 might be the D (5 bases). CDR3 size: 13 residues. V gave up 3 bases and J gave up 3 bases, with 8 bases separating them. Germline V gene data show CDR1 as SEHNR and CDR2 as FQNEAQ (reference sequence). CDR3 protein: CASSFGQYTEAFF. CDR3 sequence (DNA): TGTGCCAGCAGCTTTGGACAATACACTGAAGCTTTCTTT. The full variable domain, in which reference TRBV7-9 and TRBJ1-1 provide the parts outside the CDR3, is DTGVSQNPRHKITKRGQNVTFRCDPISEHNRLYWYRQTLGQGPEFLTYFQNEAQLEKSRLLSDRFSAERPKGSFSTLEIQRTEQGDSAMYLCASSFGQYTEAFFGQGTRLTVV.

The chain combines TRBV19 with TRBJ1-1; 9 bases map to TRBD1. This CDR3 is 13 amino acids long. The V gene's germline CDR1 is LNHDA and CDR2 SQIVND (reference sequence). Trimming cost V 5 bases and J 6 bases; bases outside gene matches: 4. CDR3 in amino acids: CASSDRGVPEAFF. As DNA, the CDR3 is TGTGCCAGTAGTGACAGGGGGGTCCCTGAAGCTTTCTTT.

The CDR3 DNA reads as TGCGCCAGCAGCCAAAAATCCGGCGGGGCCAACGTCCTGACTTTC. Its translation is CASSQKSGGANVLTF. The V and J genes are TRBV4-3 and TRBJ2-6; D is undetermined. Trimming removed 2 bases from V and 4 bases from J, with 9 bases in between. The CDR3 is made up of 15 amino acids. Germline V gene sequence: CDR1 LGHNA, CDR2 YSLEER.

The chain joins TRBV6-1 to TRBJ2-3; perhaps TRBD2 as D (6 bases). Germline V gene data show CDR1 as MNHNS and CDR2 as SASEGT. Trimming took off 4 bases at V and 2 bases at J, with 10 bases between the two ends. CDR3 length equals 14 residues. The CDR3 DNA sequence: TGTGCCAGCAGTGCGGGACTCCACACAGATACGCAGTATTTT. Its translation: CASSAGLHTDTQYF.

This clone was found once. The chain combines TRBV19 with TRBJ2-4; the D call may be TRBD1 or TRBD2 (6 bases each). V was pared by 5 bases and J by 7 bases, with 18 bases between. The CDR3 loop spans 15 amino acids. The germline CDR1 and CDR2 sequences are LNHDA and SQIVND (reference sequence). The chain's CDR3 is CASSAGHLGWNIQYF. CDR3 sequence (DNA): TGTGCCAGTAGTGCGGGACACCTAGGATGGAACATTCAGTACTTC.

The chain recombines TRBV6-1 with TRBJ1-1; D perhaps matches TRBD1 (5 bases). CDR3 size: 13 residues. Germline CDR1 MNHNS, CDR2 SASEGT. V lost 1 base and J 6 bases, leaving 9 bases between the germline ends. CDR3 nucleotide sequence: TGTGCCAGCAGTGAAGTCTACAGGTCTGAAGCTTTCTTT. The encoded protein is CASSEVYRSEAFF.

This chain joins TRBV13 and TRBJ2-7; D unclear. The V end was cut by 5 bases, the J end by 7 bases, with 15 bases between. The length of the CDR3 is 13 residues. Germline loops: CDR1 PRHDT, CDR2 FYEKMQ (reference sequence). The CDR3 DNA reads TGTGCCAGCAGCCCGAACCCCCCTAGGGAGCAGTACTTC. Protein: CASSPNPPREQYF.

The CDR3, as DNA: TGTGCCAGCAGCCAGACAGGGCCCTCCTACGAGCAGTACTTC. It translates to CASSQTGPSYEQYF. The V gene is TRBV5-4, the J gene TRBJ2-7; 7 bases line up with TRBD1. This CDR3 contains 14 residues. In germline, CDR1 is SGHNT, CDR2 YYREEE (reference sequence). V dropped 4 bases and J dropped 0; count of bases not matched to a gene: 4.

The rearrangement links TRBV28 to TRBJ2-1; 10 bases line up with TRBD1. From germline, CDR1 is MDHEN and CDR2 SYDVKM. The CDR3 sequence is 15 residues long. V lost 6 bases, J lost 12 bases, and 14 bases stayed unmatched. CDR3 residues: CASRWTGTGVLPQFF. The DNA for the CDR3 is TGTGCCAGCAGGTGGACCGGGACAGGGGTTCTCCCGCAGTTCTTC.

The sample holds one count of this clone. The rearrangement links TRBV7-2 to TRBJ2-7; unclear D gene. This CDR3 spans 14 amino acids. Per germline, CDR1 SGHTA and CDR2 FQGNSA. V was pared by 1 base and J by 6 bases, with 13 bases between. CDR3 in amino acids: CASSLDLPGPEQYF. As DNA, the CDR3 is TGTGCCAGCAGCTTAGATCTTCCTGGCCCCGAGCAGTACTTC.

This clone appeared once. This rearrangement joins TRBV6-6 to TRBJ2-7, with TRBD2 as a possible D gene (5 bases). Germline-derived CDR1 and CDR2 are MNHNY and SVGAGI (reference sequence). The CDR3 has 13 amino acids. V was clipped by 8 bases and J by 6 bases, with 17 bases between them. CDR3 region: CASCRGSGGEQYF. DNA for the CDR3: TGTGCCAGCTGCAGAGGGTCCGGAGGCGAGCAGTACTTC.

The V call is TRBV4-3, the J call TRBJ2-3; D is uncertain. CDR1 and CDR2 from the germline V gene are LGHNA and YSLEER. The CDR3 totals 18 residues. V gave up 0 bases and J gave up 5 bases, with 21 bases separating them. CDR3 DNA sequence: TGCGCCAGCAGCCAAGAGTTAATCGGACCGATTGTCGGAGATACGCAGTATTTT. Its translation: CASSQELIGPIVGDTQYF.

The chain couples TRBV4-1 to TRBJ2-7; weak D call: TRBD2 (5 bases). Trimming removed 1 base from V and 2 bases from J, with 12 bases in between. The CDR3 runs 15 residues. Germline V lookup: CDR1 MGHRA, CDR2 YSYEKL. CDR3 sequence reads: CASSQVPGKTYEQYF. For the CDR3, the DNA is TGCGCCAGCAGCCAAGTACCGGGAAAAACCTACGAGCAGTACTTC.